The sequence of this TCR beta chain was determined in a study of blood T cell repertoires in COVID-19. In the study overall: Samples representing acute and convalescent COVID-19 were sourced from the United States, Italy and Spain. Sources were T cells, B-cell-depleted T cells, or PBMCs; the material itself was cDNA or gDNA.

In its sample, this clone was seen once. As handled by the study authors: The assay estimated nucleated cells by amplifying reference gene primers. Here immunoSEQ multiplex PCR was the method, and the copy in TCRdb shows in-frame clones only, minus some. From that table come the V and J calls and clone size; the DNA was used to work out D and trimming. This table has around 90,000 clones, roughly 92% appearing once. Germline loops: CDR1 SEHNR, CDR2 FQNEAQ (reference sequence). The CDR3 is 16 amino acids. V was pared by 5 bases and J by 3 bases, with 8 bases of the junction left unmatched. The sample taken for sequencing was peripheral blood. This sequence was found in an older woman with active COVID-19. The chain recombines TRBV7-9 with TRBJ1-2, with 11 bases fitting TRBD1. In DNA form, the CDR3 reads TGTGCCAGCAGCCTAATCCCGGGACAGGGGGACTATGGCTACACCTTC. Its translation: CASSLIPGQGDYGYTF.